Following are 21 T cell receptor beta chains from one sample sequenced in a study of T cells expressing NK-cell markers (dated by TCRdb to between 2020 and 2021). Library creation used 5' RACE. The reads were generated on an Illumina HiSeq 2000. With the reads reprocessed by TCRdb, a single entry stands for each CDR3 protein sequence and no DNA is reported. This sample's table has entries for fewer than 550,000 distinct CDR3 sequences. Clones ranked in the top ten supply 1.4% of the sample. What was sequenced was blood T cells: a sorted CD56 or NKG2C T cell subset, CD4+ or CD8+ T cells, or bulk PBMC T cells (not recorded which). These receptors all stem from a woman aged 45-60 years in good health. Donor details come from another sample of the same person, matched by shared clones.

This chain uses TRBV12-5 with TRBJ2-1. This CDR3 contains 13 residues. Germline CDR1 and CDR2: LGHNT and FRNRAP. Here the CDR3 reads CASGLDGYNEQFF.

This chain links TRBV29-1 with TRBJ2-3; TCRdb's assignment of TRBD1 cannot be checked, as there is no DNA. CDR3 size: 14 residues. CDR1 and CDR2 from the germline V gene are SQVTM and ANQGSEA. CDR3 region: CSVRGASTLDTQYF.

V and J are TRBV12-3 or TRBV12-4 and TRBJ2-3; the TCRdb D gene call, TRBD1, has no DNA to confirm it. This CDR3 is built from 16 residues. The CDR3 here is CASSFGQGAGTDTQYF.

This chain connects TRBV19 to TRBJ2-5. The CDR3 runs to 13 residues. Germline loops: CDR1 LNHDA, CDR2 SQIVND (reference sequence). The CDR3 loop reads CASSIGWGETQYF.

The chain has TRBV27 and TRBJ1-1; the D gene TCRdb calls, TRBD1, cannot be checked with no DNA. This CDR3 is built from 19 residues. Germline lookup yields CDR1 MNHEY and CDR2 SMNVEV (reference sequence). The CDR3 spells CASSLSGAPGTSMNTEAFF.

This chain joins TRBV5-1 and TRBJ1-1. The CDR3 consists of 14 residues. Germline values: CDR1 SGHRS, CDR2 YFSETQ. The CDR3 region is CASSPTPTNTEAFF. Looking up the rest from reference TRBV5-1 and TRBJ1-1 gives the full variable domain: KAGVTQTPRYLIKTRGQQVTLSCSPISGHRSVSWYQQTPGQGLQFLFEYFSETQRNKGNFPGRFSGRQFSNSRSEMNVSTLELGDSALYLCASSPTPTNTEAFFGQGTRLTVV.

This chain links TRBV14 with TRBJ2-1. Germline CDR1 is SGHDN and CDR2 is FVKESK. The CDR3 loop spans 12 amino acids. CDR3 sequence reads: CASGHIYNEQFF.

The chain couples TRBV5-1 to TRBJ2-3. Germline V CDR1 and CDR2: SGHRS, YFSETQ. CDR3 size: 14 residues. The CDR3 protein is CASSSTLSADTQYF.

The J gene is TRBJ2-1, the V gene TRBV4-1; lacking DNA, the TRBD2 call made by TCRdb goes unchecked. The CDR3 runs 16 residues. The germline CDR1 and CDR2 sequences are MGHRA and YSYEKL. CDR3 sequence: CASSQEGLARRNEQFF.

This chain connects TRBV6-2 or TRBV6-3 to TRBJ2-2; TCRdb picks TRBD1, but there is no DNA to check that call. The CDR3 has 17 amino acids. Per the germline V gene, CDR1 is MNHEY and CDR2 is SVGEGT. The CDR3 protein is CASSSTGGRANTGELFF.

V and J are TRBV5-5 and TRBJ2-5; TCRdb proposes TRBD1, but this gene call is untestable without DNA. Germline CDR1 and CDR2: SGHKS and YYEKEE (reference sequence). The CDR3 extends over 15 amino acids. CDR3: CASSVGQPLQETQYF.

This chain links TRBV3-1 with TRBJ2-1; TCRdb proposes TRBD2, but this gene call is untestable without DNA. Germline CDR1 LGHDT, CDR2 YNNKEL (reference sequence). CDR3 length: 15 residues. This CDR3 reads CASSPPGLAVNEQFF.

V is TRBV7-3 and J is TRBJ2-3; without DNA, the TCRdb call of TRBD2 cannot be checked. This CDR3 has 16 residues. Germline CDR1 SGHTA, CDR2 FQGTGA. This CDR3 is CASSRGTSGGLDTQYF.

CDR3 in amino acids: CASRMDRSGLFF. The chain recombines TRBV2 with TRBJ2-1; TCRdb lists TRBD1, though no DNA is available to test this call. Germline lookup yields CDR1 SNHLY and CDR2 FYNNEI. The CDR3 is 12 residues long.

The chain is built from TRBV10-3 and TRBJ2-1; TCRdb calls TRBD2, which cannot be checked without DNA. This CDR3 contains 15 residues. The V gene's germline CDR1 is ENHRY and CDR2 SYGVKD. CDR3 residues: CAISLRLAGDPEQFF.

The V call is TRBV5-6, the J call TRBJ1-1. The CDR3 is 12 residues long. Germline loops: CDR1 SGHDT, CDR2 YYEEEE. Here the CDR3 reads CASSLTNTEAFF.

J is TRBJ2-1 and V is TRBV10-3; TCRdb selects TRBD1, and the lack of DNA leaves this call unchecked. The CDR3 extends over 14 amino acids. From germline, CDR1 is ENHRY and CDR2 SYGVKD. CDR3 residues: CAANVGDPNNEQFF.

This chain uses TRBV9 with TRBJ1-1. CDR1 is SGDLS and CDR2 is YYNGEE in the germline V gene. This CDR3 region has 16 residues. CDR3 region: CASSVAGTSRNTEAFF.

V and J are TRBV7-9 and TRBJ2-2; TCRdb picks TRBD2, but there is no DNA to check that call. The CDR3 totals 16 residues. CDR1 is SEHNR and CDR2 is FQNEAQ in the germline V gene (reference sequence). CDR3 amino acids: CASSPWTSGRSGELFF.

This chain uses TRBV4-2 with TRBJ1-2. The CDR3 is 15 amino acids. The V gene's germline CDR1 is LGHNA and CDR2 YNFKEQ. CDR3 protein: CASSQGETLNYGYTF.

The gene calls are TRBV24-1 and TRBJ2-2; TCRdb's D call, TRBD2, is unchecked because there is no DNA. The CDR3 runs 17 residues. Germline CDR1 and CDR2: KGHDR and SFDVKD. The CDR3 loop reads CATSDSQGRMNTGELFF.